This T cell receptor beta chain was profiled in a study of T cell responses to AZD1222 COVID-19 vaccine. Clones were read by immunoSEQ multiplex PCR, and TCRdb kept only the in-frame ones, dropping some. The sample holds more than 95,000 clones, around 89% seen once. The V gene's germline CDR1 is SGHKS and CDR2 YYEKEE (reference sequence). The CDR3 loop spans 15 amino acids. Germline trimming cut 4 bases from V and 4 bases from J; bases unmatched to any gene: 9. Specimen: peripheral blood, collected on day 0 of MenACWY control vaccination. The receptor was isolated from an adult in good health. V usage is TRBV5-5 and J usage is TRBJ2-3; TRBD2 agrees at 7 bases. CDR3 in DNA: TGTGCCAGCAGCCCTGGCGGGAGTGGAGCAGATACGCAGTATTTT. Translating gives CASSPGGSGADTQYF.